This entry concerns a single TCR beta chain. This sample was included in a study of T cells in Graves' hyperthyroidism and ophthalmopathy. Study information: The authors collected peripheral blood at initial diagnosis, before any treatment.

Authors of the study amplified TCR beta CDR3 regions from RNA transcripts. With the HTBI primer set, the TCR CDR3 went through a first round of RT-PCR. TCRdb ran MiXCR on the multiplex PCR reads and lists one entry per CDR3 protein. Of some 800,000 distinct CDR3 sequences listed, 35% to 40% are singletons. CDR1 SQVTM and CDR2 ANQGSEA come from the germline V gene. CDR3 length: 12 amino acids. V lost 4 bases and J lost 14, with 18 bases in between. Each patient was aged 18 to 65 and had newly diagnosed hyperthyroidism of under 2 months' duration. The sequenced sample consisted of blood. The clonotype was recovered from a man aged 18 to 29 with Graves' hyperthyroidism. The chain carries TRBV29-1 and TRBJ1-5; possible D gene TRBD1, 6 bases. CDR3 residues: CSVVRTETYEHF. The CDR3 DNA is TGCAGCGTTGTTAGGACAGAGACCTACGAGCATTTT.